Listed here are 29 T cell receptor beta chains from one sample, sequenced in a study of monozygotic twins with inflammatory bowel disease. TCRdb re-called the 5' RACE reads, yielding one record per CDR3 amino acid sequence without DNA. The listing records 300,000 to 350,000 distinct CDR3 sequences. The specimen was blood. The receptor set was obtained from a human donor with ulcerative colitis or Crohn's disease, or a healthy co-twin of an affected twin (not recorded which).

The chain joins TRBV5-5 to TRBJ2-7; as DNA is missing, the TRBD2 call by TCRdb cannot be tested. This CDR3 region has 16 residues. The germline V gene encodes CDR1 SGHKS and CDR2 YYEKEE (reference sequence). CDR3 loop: CASSSGLAGVSYEQYF.

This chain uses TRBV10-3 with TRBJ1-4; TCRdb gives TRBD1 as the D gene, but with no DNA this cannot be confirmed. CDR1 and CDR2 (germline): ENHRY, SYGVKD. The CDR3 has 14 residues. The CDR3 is CAIRGTGDNEKLFF.

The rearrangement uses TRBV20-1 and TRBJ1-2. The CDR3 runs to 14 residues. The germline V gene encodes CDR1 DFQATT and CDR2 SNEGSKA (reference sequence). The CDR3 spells CSANTRQTNYGYTF.

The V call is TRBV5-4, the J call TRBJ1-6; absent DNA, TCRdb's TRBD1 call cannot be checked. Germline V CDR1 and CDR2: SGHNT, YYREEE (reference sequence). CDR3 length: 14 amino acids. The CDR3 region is CASTPAGSNSPLHF.

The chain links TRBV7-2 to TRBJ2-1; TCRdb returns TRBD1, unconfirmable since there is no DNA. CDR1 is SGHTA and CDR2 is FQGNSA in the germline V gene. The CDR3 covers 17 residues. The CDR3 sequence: CASSGTYRGGSYNEQFF.

The CDR3 spells CASSPTSSLQDEQFF. The chain joins TRBV10-1 to TRBJ2-1; there is no DNA to check the TCRdb D call of TRBD2. CDR1 WNHNN and CDR2 SYGVQD come from the germline V gene (reference sequence). The CDR3 is 15 amino acids.

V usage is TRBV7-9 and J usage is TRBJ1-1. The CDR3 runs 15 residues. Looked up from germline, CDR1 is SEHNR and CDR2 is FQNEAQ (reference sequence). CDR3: CASSPVNRAGTEAFF.

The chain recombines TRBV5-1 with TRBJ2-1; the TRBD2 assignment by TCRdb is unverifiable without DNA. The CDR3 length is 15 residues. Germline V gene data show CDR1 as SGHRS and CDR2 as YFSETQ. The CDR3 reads CASTQRELSYNEQFF.

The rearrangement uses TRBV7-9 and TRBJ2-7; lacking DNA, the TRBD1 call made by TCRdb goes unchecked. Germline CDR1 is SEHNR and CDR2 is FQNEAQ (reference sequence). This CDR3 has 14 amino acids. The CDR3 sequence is CASSSQGGSYEQYF. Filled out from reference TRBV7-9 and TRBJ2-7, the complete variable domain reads DTGVSQNPRHKITKRGQNVTFRCDPISEHNRLYWYRQTLGQGPEFLTYFQNEAQLEKSRLLSDRFSAERPKGSFSTLEIQRTEQGDSAMYLCASSSQGGSYEQYFGPGTRLTVT.

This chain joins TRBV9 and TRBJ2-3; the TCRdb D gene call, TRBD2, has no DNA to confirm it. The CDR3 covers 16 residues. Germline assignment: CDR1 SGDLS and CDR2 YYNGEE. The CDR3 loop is CASSVTPRDVADTQYF.

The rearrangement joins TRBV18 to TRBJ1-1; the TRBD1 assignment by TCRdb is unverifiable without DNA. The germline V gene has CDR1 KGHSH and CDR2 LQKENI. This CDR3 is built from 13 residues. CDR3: CASSPTGAREAFF.

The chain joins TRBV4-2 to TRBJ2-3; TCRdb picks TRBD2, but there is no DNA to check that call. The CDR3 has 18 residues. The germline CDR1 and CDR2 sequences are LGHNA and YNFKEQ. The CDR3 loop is CASSPAGGGSGSTDTQYF.

The chain's CDR3 is CASSQDTNTEAFF. The chain combines TRBV14 with TRBJ1-1. The V gene's germline CDR1 is SGHDN and CDR2 FVKESK. This CDR3 comprises 13 residues.

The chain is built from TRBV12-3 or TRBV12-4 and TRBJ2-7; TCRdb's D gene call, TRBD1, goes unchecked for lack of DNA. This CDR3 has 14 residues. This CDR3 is CASSLRGQGYEQYF.

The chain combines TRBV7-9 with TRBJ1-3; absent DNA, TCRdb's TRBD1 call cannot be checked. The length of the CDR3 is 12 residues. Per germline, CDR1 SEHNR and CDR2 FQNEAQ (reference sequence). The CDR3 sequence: CASSSDSDTIYF.

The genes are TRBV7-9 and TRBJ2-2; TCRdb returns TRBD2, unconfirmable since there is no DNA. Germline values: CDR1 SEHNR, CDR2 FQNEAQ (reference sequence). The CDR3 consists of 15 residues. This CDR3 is CASSLRLAGTGELFF.

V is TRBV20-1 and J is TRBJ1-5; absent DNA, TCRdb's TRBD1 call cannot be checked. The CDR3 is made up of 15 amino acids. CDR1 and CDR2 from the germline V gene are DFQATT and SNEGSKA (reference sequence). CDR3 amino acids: CSIGSTGTGRQPQHF.

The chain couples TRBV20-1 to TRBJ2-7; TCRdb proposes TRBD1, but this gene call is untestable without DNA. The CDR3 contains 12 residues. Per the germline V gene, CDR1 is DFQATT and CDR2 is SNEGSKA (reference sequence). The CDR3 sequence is CSARIQDYEQYF.

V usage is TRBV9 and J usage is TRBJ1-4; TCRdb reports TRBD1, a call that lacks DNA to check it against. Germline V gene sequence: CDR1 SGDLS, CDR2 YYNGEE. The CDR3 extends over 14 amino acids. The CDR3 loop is CASSPTGGSEKLFF.

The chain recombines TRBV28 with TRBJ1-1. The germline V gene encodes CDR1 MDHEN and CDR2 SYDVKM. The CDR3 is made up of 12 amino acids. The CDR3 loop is CASRRVDTEAFF.

This CDR3 reads CASSVGDRGGGEQFF. This chain uses TRBV9 with TRBJ2-1; TCRdb indicates TRBD1, and absent DNA this call remains unverified. The V gene's germline CDR1 is SGDLS and CDR2 YYNGEE. The CDR3 loop spans 15 amino acids.

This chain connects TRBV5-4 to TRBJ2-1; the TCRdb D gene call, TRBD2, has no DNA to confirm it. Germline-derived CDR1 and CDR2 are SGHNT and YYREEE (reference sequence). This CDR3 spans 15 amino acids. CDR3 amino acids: CASSSGTDFSDEQFF. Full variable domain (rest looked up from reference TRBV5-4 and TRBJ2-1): ETGVTQSPTHLIKTRGQQVTLRCSSQSGHNTVSWYQQALGQGPQFIFQYYREEENGRGNFPPRFSGLQFPNYSSELNVNALELDDSALYLCASSSGTDFSDEQFFGPGTRLTVL.

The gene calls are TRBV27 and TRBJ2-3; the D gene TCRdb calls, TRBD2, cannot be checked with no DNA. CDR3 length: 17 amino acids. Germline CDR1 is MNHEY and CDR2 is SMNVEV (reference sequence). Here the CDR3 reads CASHLLTGLAGTDTQYF.

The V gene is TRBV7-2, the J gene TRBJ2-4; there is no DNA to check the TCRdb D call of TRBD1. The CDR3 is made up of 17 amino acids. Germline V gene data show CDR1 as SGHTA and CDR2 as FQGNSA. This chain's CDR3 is CASSFFAPTLAKNIQYF.

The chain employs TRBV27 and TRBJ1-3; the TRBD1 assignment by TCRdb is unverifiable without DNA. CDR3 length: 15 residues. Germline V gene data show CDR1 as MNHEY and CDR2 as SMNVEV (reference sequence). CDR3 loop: CASSSGTGSGNTIYF.

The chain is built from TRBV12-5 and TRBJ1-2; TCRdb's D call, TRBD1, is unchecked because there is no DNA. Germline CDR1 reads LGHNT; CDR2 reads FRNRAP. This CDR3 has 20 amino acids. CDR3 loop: CACGLVLIIPMGAPYYGYTF.

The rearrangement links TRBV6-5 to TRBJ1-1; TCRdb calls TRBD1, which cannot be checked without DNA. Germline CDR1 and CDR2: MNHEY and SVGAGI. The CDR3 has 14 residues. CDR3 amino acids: CASSFGQEWTEAFF.

CDR3 sequence reads: CASSPELARAYEQYF. The chain carries TRBV4-2 and TRBJ2-7. CDR1 and CDR2 (germline): LGHNA, YNFKEQ. This CDR3 spans 15 amino acids.

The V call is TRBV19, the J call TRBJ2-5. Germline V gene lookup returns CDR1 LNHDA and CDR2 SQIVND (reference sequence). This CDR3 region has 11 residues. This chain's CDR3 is CASAVRETQYF.